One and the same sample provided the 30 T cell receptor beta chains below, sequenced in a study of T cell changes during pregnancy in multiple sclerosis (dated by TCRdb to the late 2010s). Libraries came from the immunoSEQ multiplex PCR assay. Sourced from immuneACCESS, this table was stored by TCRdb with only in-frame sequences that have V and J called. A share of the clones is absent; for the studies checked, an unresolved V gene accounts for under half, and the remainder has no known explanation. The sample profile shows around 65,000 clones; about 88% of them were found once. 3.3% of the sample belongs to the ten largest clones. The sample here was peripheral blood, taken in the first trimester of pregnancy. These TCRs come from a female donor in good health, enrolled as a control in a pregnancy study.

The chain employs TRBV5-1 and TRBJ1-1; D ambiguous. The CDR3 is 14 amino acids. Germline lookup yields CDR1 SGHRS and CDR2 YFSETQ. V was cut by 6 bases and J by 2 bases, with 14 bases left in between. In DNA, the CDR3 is TGCGCCAGCACGGAGCAGAACGGTAACACTGAAGCTTTCTTT. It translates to CASTEQNGNTEAFF.

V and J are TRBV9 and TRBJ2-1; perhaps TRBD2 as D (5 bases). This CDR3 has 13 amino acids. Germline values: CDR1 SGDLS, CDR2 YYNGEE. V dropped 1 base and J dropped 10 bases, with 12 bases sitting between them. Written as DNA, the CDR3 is TGTGCCAGCAGCGTAATGGGGTCGGGAGAGCAGTTCTTC. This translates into CASSVMGSGEQFF.

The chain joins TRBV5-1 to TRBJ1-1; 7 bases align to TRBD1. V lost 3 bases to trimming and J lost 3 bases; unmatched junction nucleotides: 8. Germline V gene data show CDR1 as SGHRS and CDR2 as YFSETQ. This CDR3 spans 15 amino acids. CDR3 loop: CASSSDRVGYTEAFF. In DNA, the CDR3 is TGCGCCAGCAGCTCCGACAGGGTGGGGTACACTGAAGCTTTCTTT.

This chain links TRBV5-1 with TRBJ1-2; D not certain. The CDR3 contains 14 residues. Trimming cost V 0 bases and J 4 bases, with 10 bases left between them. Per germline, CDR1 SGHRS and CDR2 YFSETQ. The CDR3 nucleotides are TGCGCCAGCAGCTTGGCCGGGGAGACCTATGGCTACACCTTC. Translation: CASSLAGETYGYTF.

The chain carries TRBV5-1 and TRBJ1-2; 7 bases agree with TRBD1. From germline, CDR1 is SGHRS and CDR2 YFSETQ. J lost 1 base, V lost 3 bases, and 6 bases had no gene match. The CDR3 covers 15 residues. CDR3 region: CASSSSTGLNYGYTF. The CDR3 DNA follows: TGCGCCAGCAGCTCTTCGACAGGGCTTAACTATGGCTACACCTTC.

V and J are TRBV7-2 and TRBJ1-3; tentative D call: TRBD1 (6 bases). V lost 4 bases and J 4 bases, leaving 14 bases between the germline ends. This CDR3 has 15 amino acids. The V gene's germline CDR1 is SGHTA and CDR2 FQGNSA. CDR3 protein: CASSSDGGHGNTIYF. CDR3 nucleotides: TGTGCCAGCAGCTCGGACGGGGGGCACGGAAACACCATATATTTT.

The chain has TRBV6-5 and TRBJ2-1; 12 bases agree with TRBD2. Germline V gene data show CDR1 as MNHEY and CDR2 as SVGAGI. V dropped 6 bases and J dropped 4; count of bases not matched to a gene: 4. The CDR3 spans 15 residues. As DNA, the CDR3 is TGTGCCAGCAGGCCCGGGACTAGCGGGTACAATGAGCAGTTCTTC. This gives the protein CASRPGTSGYNEQFF.

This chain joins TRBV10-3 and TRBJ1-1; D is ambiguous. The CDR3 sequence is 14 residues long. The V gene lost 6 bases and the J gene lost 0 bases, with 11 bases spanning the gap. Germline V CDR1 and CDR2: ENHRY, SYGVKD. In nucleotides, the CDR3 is TGTGCCATCAGAGGAGAAGATATGAACACTGAAGCTTTCTTT. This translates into CAIRGEDMNTEAFF.

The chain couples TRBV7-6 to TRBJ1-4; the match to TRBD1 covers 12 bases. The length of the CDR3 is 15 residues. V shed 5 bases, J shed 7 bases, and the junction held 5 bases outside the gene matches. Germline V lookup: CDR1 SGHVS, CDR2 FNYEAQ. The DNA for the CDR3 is TGTGCCAGCAGCACCTGGGACAGGGGGCCTGAAAAACTGTTTTTT. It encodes CASSTWDRGPEKLFF.

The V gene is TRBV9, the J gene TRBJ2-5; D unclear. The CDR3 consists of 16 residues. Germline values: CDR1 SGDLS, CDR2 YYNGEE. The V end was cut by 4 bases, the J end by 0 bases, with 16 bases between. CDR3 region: CASSPNPHTNQETQYF. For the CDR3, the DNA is TGTGCCAGCAGCCCCAACCCACATACGAACCAAGAGACCCAGTACTTC.

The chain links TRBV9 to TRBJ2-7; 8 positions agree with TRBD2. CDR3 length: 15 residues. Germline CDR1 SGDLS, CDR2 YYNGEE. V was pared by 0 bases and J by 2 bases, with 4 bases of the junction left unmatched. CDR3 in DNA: TGTGCCAGCAGCGTAGAGGGACTAGGTCCCTACGAGCAGTACTTC. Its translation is CASSVEGLGPYEQYF.

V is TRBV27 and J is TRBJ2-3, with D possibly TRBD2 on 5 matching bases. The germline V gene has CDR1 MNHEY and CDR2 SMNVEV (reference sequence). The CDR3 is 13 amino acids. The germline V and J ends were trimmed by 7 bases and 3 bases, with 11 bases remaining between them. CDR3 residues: CASTERETDTQYF. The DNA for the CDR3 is TGTGCCAGCACTGAGAGGGAGACAGATACGCAGTATTTT.

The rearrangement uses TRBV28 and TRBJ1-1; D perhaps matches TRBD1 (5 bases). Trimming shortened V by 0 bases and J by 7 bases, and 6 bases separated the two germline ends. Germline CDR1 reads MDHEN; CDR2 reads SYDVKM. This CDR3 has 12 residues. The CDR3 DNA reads TGTGCCAGCAGTTTATGGGGGGGTGAAGCTTTCTTT. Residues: CASSLWGGEAFF.

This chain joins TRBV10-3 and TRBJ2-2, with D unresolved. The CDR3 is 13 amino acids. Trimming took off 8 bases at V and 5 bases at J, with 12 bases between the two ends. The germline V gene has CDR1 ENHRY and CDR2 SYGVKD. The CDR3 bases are TGTGCCATCGGGCAGGTTGCAACCGGGGAGCTGTTTTTT. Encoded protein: CAIGQVATGELFF.

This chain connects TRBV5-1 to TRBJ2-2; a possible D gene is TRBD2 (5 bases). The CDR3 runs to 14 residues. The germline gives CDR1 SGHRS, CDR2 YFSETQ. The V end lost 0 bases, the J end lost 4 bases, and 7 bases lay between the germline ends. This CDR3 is CASSLGGVTGELFF. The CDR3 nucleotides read TGCGCCAGCAGCTTGGGGGGAGTCACCGGGGAGCTGTTTTTT.

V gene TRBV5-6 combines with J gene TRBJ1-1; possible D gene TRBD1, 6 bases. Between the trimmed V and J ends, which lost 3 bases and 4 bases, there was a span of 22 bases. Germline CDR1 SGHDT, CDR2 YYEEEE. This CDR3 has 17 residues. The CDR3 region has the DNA TGTGCCAGCAGCTCTTTTGGCTTGCGGGGGCCAAGCACTGAAGCTTTCTTT. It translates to CASSSFGLRGPSTEAFF.

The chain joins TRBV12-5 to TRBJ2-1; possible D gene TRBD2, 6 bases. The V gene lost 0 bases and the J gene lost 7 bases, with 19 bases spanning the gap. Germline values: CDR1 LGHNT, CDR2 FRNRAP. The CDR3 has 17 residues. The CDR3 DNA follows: TGTGCTAGTGGTTTGGTACTTGGGGGTAGCGGAATTAATGAGCAGTTCTTC. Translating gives CASGLVLGGSGINEQFF.

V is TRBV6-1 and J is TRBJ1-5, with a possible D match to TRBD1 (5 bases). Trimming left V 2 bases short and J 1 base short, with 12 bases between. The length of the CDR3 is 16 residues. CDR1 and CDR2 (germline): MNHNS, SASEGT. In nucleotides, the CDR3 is TGTGCCAGCAGTGAAACAGGCCCGTTGAGCAATCAGCCCCAGCATTTT. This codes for CASSETGPLSNQPQHF.

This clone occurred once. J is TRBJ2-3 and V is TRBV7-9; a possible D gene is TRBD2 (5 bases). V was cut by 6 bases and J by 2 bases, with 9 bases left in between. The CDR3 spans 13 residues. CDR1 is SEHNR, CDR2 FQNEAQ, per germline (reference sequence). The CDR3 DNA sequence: TGTGCCAGCAGGACGGGGTTCACAGATACGCAGTATTTT. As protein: CASRTGFTDTQYF.

The chain's CDR3 is CASSFLRERSYEQYF. As DNA, the CDR3 is TGTGCCAGCAGTTTTTTGCGGGAGAGGAGCTACGAGCAGTACTTC. The gene calls are TRBV28 and TRBJ2-7, with 7 positions matching TRBD2. The germline CDR1 and CDR2 sequences are MDHEN and SYDVKM. CDR3 length: 15 residues. V lost 3 bases and J lost 3; bases outside the gene matches: 8.

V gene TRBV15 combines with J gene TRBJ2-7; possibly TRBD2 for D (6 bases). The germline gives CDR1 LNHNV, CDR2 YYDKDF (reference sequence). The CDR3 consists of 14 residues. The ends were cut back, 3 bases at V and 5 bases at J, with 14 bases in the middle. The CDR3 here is CATSSTVSGDEQYF. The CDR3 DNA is TGTGCCACCAGCAGTACAGTTAGCGGCGACGAGCAGTACTTC.

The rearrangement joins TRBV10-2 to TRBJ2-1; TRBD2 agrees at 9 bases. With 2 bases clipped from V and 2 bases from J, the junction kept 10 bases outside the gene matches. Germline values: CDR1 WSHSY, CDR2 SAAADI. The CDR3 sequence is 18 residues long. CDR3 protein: CASSESIGAGGAYNEQFF. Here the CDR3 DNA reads TGCGCCAGCAGTGAGAGTATCGGAGCGGGGGGCGCCTACAATGAGCAGTTCTTC.

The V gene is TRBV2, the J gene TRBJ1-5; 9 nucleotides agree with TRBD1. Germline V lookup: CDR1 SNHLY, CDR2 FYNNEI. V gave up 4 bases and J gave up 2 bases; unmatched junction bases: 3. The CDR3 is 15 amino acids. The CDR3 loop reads CASSGNRGRNQPQHF. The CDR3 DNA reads TGTGCCAGCAGTGGCAACAGGGGGCGCAATCAGCCCCAGCATTTT. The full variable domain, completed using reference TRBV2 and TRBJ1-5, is EPEVTQTPSHQVTQMGQEVILRCVPISNHLYFYWYRQILGQKVEFLVSFYNNEISEKSEIFDDQFSVERPDGSNFTLKIRSTKLEDSAMYFCASSGNRGRNQPQHFGDGTRLSIL.

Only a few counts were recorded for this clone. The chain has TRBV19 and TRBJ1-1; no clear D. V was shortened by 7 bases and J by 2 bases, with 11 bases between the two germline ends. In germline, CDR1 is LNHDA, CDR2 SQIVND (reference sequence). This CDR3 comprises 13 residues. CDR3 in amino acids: CASTTVLNTEAFF. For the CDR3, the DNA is TGTGCCAGTACCACAGTCTTAAACACTGAAGCTTTCTTT.

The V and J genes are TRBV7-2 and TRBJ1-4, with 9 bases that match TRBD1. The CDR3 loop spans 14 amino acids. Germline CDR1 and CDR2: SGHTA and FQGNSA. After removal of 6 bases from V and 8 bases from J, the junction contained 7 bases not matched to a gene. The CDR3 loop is CASSYGTGSEKLFF. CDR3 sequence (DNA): TGTGCCAGCAGTTACGGGACAGGGTCCGAAAAACTGTTTTTT.

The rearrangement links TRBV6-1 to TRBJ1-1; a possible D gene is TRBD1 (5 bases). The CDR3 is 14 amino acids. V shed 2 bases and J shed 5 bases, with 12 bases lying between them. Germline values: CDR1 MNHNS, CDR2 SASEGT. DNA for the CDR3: TGTGCCAGCAGTGAATTATGGGCAGGGACTGAAGCTTTCTTT. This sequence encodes CASSELWAGTEAFF.

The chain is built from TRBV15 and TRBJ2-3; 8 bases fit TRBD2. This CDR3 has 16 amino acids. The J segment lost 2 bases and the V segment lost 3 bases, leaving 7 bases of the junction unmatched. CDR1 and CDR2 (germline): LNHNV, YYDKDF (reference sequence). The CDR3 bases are TGTGCCACCAGCAGGATGAGCGGGAGCCCCACAGATACGCAGTATTTT. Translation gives CATSRMSGSPTDTQYF.

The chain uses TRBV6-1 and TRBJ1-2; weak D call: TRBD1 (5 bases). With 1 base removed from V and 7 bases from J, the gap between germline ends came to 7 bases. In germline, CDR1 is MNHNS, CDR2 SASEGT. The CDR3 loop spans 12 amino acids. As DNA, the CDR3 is TGTGCCAGCAGTGAAGGGGGGGTTGGCTACACCTTC. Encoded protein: CASSEGGVGYTF.

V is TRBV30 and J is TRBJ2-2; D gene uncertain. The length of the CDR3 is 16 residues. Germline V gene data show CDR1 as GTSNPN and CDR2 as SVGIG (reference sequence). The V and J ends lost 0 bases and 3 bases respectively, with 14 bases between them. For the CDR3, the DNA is TGTGCCTGGAGTGTAACAATGGTGGTCGACACCGGGGAGCTGTTTTTT. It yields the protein CAWSVTMVVDTGELFF.

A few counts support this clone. The CDR3 loop reads CAISGTGREFEAFF. The CDR3 DNA reads as TGTGCCATCAGTGGGACAGGACGGGAGTTTGAAGCTTTCTTT. The V and J genes are TRBV10-3 and TRBJ1-1; TRBD1 aligns across 7 bases. With V trimmed by 4 bases and J by 7 bases, 9 bases remained unmatched. This CDR3 spans 14 amino acids. The germline gives CDR1 ENHRY, CDR2 SYGVKD.